The present T cell receptor beta chain was sequenced within a study of shared clonotypes between healthy human individuals. At the level of the study: Each donor's CD8 memory used one plate, CD8 naive two, each CD4 subset three.

The CDR3 totals 15 residues. Germline CDR1 SGHRS, CDR2 YFSETQ. V was shortened by 0 bases and J by 0 bases, with 7 bases between the two germline ends. Adult Caucasians living in Nashville, Tennessee made up all of the donors. CD45RA+ naive and CD45RA-negative memory subsets were separated from CD4+ cells. Study-level points and caveats: It was observed that about 5% of naive CD4 clonotypes were shared across a few donors.

Concerning this clone itself: Its antigen is currently unknown. A far larger clone is only one base removed, so a read error is likely.

TCRdb keeps only in-frame clones here, not all; method: immunoSEQ multiplex PCR. The sample has over a million clones, about 84% seen once; the top ten hold about 0.52%. The rearrangement joins TRBV5-1 to TRBJ1-3, with D unresolved. The source of this sequence is a man between 18 and 35 years old in good health. Some clones in this sample may be carry-over from other donors' samples. Sequencing input: memory CD4+ T cells from PBMCs. Subset noted: CD45RA-negative fraction. DNA of the CDR3: TGCGCCAGCAGCTTGGCCCAGAGCTCTGGAAACACCATATATTTT. Translated: CASSLAQSSGNTIYF. The complete variable domain, with remaining parts taken from reference TRBV5-1 and TRBJ1-3, reads KAGVTQTPRYLIKTRGQQVTLSCSPISGHRSVSWYQQTPGQGLQFLFEYFSETQRNKGNFPGRFSGRQFSNSRSEMNVSTLELGDSALYLCASSLAQSSGNTIYFGEGSWLTVV.